Here is one TCR beta chain with its context. Its antigen is unidentified. Sequencing used immunoSEQ multiplex PCR; TCRdb keeps in-frame clones, though not all of them. The sample consists of about 130,000 clones, 70% to 90% of them appearing once. The data were taken from a study of T cell responses to AZD1222 COVID-19 vaccine. Study at large: Samples with a second dose at about 4 or about 12 weeks were pooled together.

Study results and limitations: Sampled repertoires all dated from after the peak T cell response.

The CDR3 sequence is 13 residues long. V lost 5 bases and J lost 7; bases outside the gene matches: 2. Germline lookup yields CDR1 KGHSH and CDR2 LQKENI. The chain employs TRBV18 and TRBJ2-7, with 13 bases lining up with TRBD2. Material: peripheral blood, obtained on day 0 of AZD1222 vaccination. The source is an adult in good health. DNA for the CDR3: TGTGCCAGCTCAAGGACTAGCGGGGGTGAGCAGTACTTC. Protein: CASSRTSGGEQYF.